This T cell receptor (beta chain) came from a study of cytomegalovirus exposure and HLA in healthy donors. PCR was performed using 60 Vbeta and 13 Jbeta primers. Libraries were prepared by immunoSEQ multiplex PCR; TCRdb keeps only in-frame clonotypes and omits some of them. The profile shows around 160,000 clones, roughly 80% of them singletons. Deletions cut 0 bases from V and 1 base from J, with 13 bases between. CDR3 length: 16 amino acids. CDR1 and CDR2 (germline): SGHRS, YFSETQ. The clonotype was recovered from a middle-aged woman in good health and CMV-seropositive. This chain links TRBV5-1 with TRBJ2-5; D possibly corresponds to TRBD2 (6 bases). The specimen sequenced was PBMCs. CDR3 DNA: TGCGCCAGCAGCTTGGGGTTAAGGGACTTCCAAGAGACCCAGTACTTC. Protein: CASSLGLRDFQETQYF.